These T cell receptor beta chains were read from a single sample in a study of CD4 T cells in relation to SARS-CoV-2 and coronaviruses. Profiling relied on immunoSEQ multiplex PCR, and the TCRdb table lists in-frame clones only, not all of them. The profile shows around 29,000 clones, over 75% of them singletons. Antigens for these TCRs are unknown. Input material: CD4+ T cells from PBMCs, cultured in vitro. These receptors were collected from a human donor in good health. CDR3s include the opening cysteine and the closing phenylalanine or tryptophan. Fields, in order: V gene, CDR3 protein.

TRBV12-3/TRBV12-4,CASSLMVLGGYTF
TRBV1,CTSSHLTPGTSGRRAGNEQFF
TRBV3-1/TRBV3-2,CASSSWTEAFF
TRBV9,CASSVGRGETQYF
TRBV7-2,CASSQRQGALTGELFF
TRBV25-1,CASSRLAGDEQFF
TRBV7-3,CASSIHGQGPNQPQHF
TRBV21-1,CASSIGTSGGYEQYF
TRBV30,CAWSPGVYEQYF
TRBV7-8,CASSSTTGIRQPQHF
TRBV30,CAWSSGLANTGELFF
TRBV7-3,CASSFGGSPPLYEQYF
TRBV6-2/TRBV6-3,CASSYSTAARGTGNTIYF
TRBV5-6,CASSLERDYRNYGYTF
TRBV3-1/TRBV3-2,CASGPLPGGRTDTQYF
TRBV10-2,CASRETTGSGDTQYF
TRBV9,CASSVADGTQYF
TRBV12-3/TRBV12-4,CASSLADLSQFF
TRBV28,CASSPILRGDEQYF
TRBV4-2,CASSRQGGTGELFF
TRBV27,CASSHSGRALVSTGELFF
TRBV6-4,CASSDSSGRGYTF
TRBV7-9,CASTLGQGSYGYTF
TRBV9,CASSPTSGGANTGELFF
TRBV3-1/TRBV3-2,CASSHSPGAPYEQYF